This TCR beta chain originates from a study of CD8+CD57+ T cells in acquired aplastic anemia. Study-level findings and limits: Overlapping CD8+ CDR3 repertoires of patients and controls contained approximately 28 shared sequences.

Genomic DNA templated the TCR beta VDJ and CDR3 profiling. Each CDR3 protein is one row after TCRdb ran MiXCR on the reads. The sample contains approximately 380,000 distinct CDR3 sequences, around 72% of which appear only once. Note on this clonotype: The antigen is undetermined.

The sequenced sample consisted of sorted CD4+, CD8+, or CD8+CD57+ T cells (not recorded which) from PBMCs. The sequence came from a human donor in good health, serving as a control.

For the CDR3, the DNA is TGTGCCAGCAGCTCCACAGGGGGCAACTCTGGAAACACCTACTTC. It encodes CASSSTGGNSGNTYF. The chain couples TRBV7-6 to TRBJ2-7; TRBD1 matches 9 bases. The V segment lost 4 bases and the J segment 13 bases; nucleotides outside the gene matches: 17. The CDR3 sequence is 15 residues long. CDR1 and CDR2 from the germline V gene are SGHVS and FNYEAQ. Combining the CDR3 with reference TRBV7-6 and TRBJ2-7 gives the whole variable domain GAGVSQSPRYKVTKRGQDVALRCDPISGHVSLYWYRQALGQGPEFLTYFNYEAQQDKSGLPNDRFSAERPEGSISTLTIQRTEQRDSAMYRCASSSTGGNSGNTYFGPGTRLTVT.